This TCR beta chain was documented in a study of T-cell reconstitution after alpha-beta-depleted transplantation in children. Using unique molecular identifiers, the investigators prepared the TCRbeta library. TCRdb reprocessed the PCR reads with MiXCR, giving one entry per CDR3 protein. The repertoire holds around 230,000 distinct CDR3 sequences, approximately 17% seen once, with around two fifths in the top ten. Losses at the gene ends were 2 bases for V and 6 bases for J; bases not matched to a gene: 6. Germline V gene lookup returns CDR1 SGHRS and CDR2 YFSETQ. The CDR3 is 16 residues long. On this clonotype itself: What it recognizes is unknown.

Broader study findings: Fresh T-cell production supplied most of the T-cell counts and diversity seen one year after transplant.

The J gene is TRBJ2-1, the V gene TRBV5-1, with 12 positions matching TRBD2. The sequenced sample was PBMCs, mostly from graft donor cells, obtained 360 days after TCRalphabeta/CD19-depleted stem cell transplant. The TCR sequence derives from a male patient aged 2 to 9 who had a stem cell transplant for acute lymphoblastic leukemia, so the T cells may come from the graft donor. This chain's CDR3 is CASSFPASGGANEQFF. CDR3 in DNA: TGCGCCAGCAGCTTTCCGGCTAGCGGGGGGGCCAATGAGCAGTTCTTC.